The rows below give T cell receptor beta chains drawn from one sample of a study of T-cell memory formation after mild COVID-19. TCRdb reanalysed the 5' RACE reads using MiXCR and keeps one entry per CDR3 protein. The sample includes around 110,000 distinct CDR3 sequences, about 18% of them seen just once. Material for sequencing was PBMCs or a T cell subset sorted from them (not recorded which). These receptors originate from an adult woman who had mild COVID-19 (a few samples of this study predate the infection). Cell type and time point are not known. CDR3s include the opening cysteine and the closing phenylalanine or tryptophan.

CDR3 protein	V gene	CDR3 length	J gene
CASSESRLASSYEQYF	TRBV10-2	16	TRBJ2-7
CASSVGVDSGYTF	TRBV9	13	TRBJ1-2
CATENYTQYF	TRBV25-1	10	TRBJ2-3
CASSPSGAFYYGYTF	TRBV4-3	15	TRBJ1-2
CASSEPGEAYNEQFF	TRBV7-9	15	TRBJ2-1
CASSLGGGLLNQPQHF	TRBV12-3/TRBV12-4	16	TRBJ1-5
CASSMYTGPYEQYF	TRBV19	14	TRBJ2-7
CSAVLRGELFF	TRBV20-1	11	TRBJ2-2
CSAQDRTGEQYF	TRBV20-1	12	TRBJ2-7
CASSLEGIATEAFF	TRBV7-2	14	TRBJ1-1
CASSLPDLREWTGELFF	TRBV7-9	17	TRBJ2-2
CASSYSQGADGYTF	TRBV6-5	14	TRBJ1-2
CASSFRGRNEKLFF	TRBV13	14	TRBJ1-4
CATSEAAGGYTF	TRBV24-1	12	TRBJ1-2
CSARDLAGERGNEQFF	TRBV20-1	16	TRBJ2-1
CASSLAPDMSYGYTF	TRBV12-3/TRBV12-4	15	TRBJ1-2
CASSLWPGANEQFF	TRBV5-5	14	TRBJ2-1
CASSQDESSGRGETQYF	TRBV4-3	17	TRBJ2-5
CASSLRGPHEQYF	TRBV27	13	TRBJ2-7
CASRRTGPFAYEQYF	TRBV6-2/TRBV6-3	15	TRBJ2-7
CASSLSPLYYEQYF	TRBV27	14	TRBJ2-7
CASSLFSDSYTGELFF	TRBV27	16	TRBJ2-2
CASSLRLAGGPSEQYF	TRBV12-3/TRBV12-4	16	TRBJ2-7
CASSLGRGEQYF	TRBV13	12	TRBJ2-7
CASSQEEQAYNEQFF	TRBV14	15	TRBJ2-1
CSAKDRGSNEQFF	TRBV20-1	13	TRBJ2-1
CASSGNQYEQYF	TRBV12-3/TRBV12-4	12	TRBJ2-7
CASRVVGGEQFF	TRBV2	12	TRBJ2-1
CASSFRGVGQPQHF	TRBV2	14	TRBJ1-5
CASRQGITEAFF	TRBV12-3/TRBV12-4	12	TRBJ1-1
CASSEPLAGYEQYF	TRBV2	14	TRBJ2-7
CASSLLPGDTQYF	TRBV6-5	13	TRBJ2-3
CASSVRGSIRDEQFF	TRBV9	15	TRBJ2-1
CASSLGGQNSYEQYF	TRBV7-6	15	TRBJ2-7
CSAKTETGGTIDYYEQYF	TRBV20-1	18	TRBJ2-7
CSARSGQGNYGYTF	TRBV20-1	14	TRBJ1-2
CASSDDPRTGGVYGYTF	TRBV9	17	TRBJ1-2
CASSPRQIAKNIQYF	TRBV12-3/TRBV12-4	15	TRBJ2-4
CASSTGEGNNEQFF	TRBV5-1	14	TRBJ2-1
CASSQEDRVSTDTQYF	TRBV4-3	16	TRBJ2-3
CASSEGLLQYF	TRBV2	11	TRBJ2-3
CASSLGRPYGYTF	TRBV5-1	13	TRBJ1-2
CSAGHPQGSTDTQYF	TRBV20-1	15	TRBJ2-3
CASSLVSGGETQYF	TRBV7-8	14	TRBJ2-5
CASTLGYITEAFF	TRBV12-3/TRBV12-4	13	TRBJ1-1
CSARRLAGGLSTDTQYF	TRBV20-1	17	TRBJ2-3
CASSYPLDVWDGYTF	TRBV6-2/TRBV6-3	15	TRBJ1-2
CATSEYRGTNTGELFF	TRBV24-1	16	TRBJ2-2
CASSGPGLAGDGSPYEQYF	TRBV6-2/TRBV6-3	19	TRBJ2-7
CASSLQGYTDTQYF	TRBV12-3/TRBV12-4	14	TRBJ2-3
CASSISSGNEQFF	TRBV7-9	13	TRBJ2-1
CASSAGLAGYNEQFF	TRBV7-2	15	TRBJ2-1
CASSSEETWETQYF	TRBV12-5	14	TRBJ2-5